This T cell receptor beta chain is from a study of T cell responses to AZD1222 COVID-19 vaccine. A remark on this clone: The antigen is not known.

Overall study results and limits: Clonal diversity was possibly underestimated, and white British individuals and females predominated among donors. An increase in Spike-specific TCR breadth and depth was observed after two AZD1222 doses.

The CDR3 spans 14 residues. Germline values: CDR1 GTSNPN, CDR2 SVGIG (reference sequence). Between the trimmed V and J ends, which lost 0 bases and 0 bases, there was a span of 5 bases. Measured with immunoSEQ multiplex PCR; TCRdb has only the in-frame clones, and not every one. The sample holds about 160,000 clones, about 90% seen once. The receptor was isolated from an adult in good health. This specimen was peripheral blood, taken on day 0 of MenACWY control vaccination. The chain combines TRBV30 with TRBJ2-2; D unclear. CDR3 amino acids: CAWSVQANTGELFF. The CDR3 region has the DNA TGTGCCTGGAGTGTACAAGCGAACACCGGGGAGCTGTTTTTT.